A selection of T cell receptor beta chains follows, all from one sample in a study of identical twins. From the 5' RACE reads, TCRdb called clonotypes with MiXCR, one entry per CDR3 protein. The sample has some 1,600,000 distinct CDR3 sequences, around 33% seen once. The sequencing sample was made of cord blood. These receptors came from a newborn girl in good health. Each CDR3 is given with its conserved first and last residue. Each record gives: clone size, D gene, V gene, J gene, CDR3 protein, CDR3 DNA. D genes are given only for firm matches. Part of the rows lack a size; the others show once, few, many or a class for expanded clones.

clone_size: NA
d_call: NA
v_call: TRBV28
j_call: TRBJ2-7
cdr3_aa: CASRSGRILYEQYF
cdr3_nt: TGTGCCAGCAGATCAGGACGGATCCTCTACGAGCAGTACTTC

clone_size: few
d_call: NA
v_call: TRBV4-2
j_call: TRBJ2-3
cdr3_aa: CASSQDVRRKDTQYF
cdr3_nt: TGTGCCAGCAGCCAAGATGTACGGAGGAAAGATACGCAGTATTTT

clone_size: many
d_call: TRBD1
v_call: TRBV20-1
j_call: TRBJ2-3
cdr3_aa: CSARDSRSTDTQYF
cdr3_nt: TGCAGCGCCCGGGACAGCCGAAGCACAGATACGCAGTATTTT

clone_size: few
d_call: NA
v_call: TRBV19
j_call: TRBJ1-5
cdr3_aa: CPSEQGNQPQHF
cdr3_nt: TGTCCCAGCGAACAGGGAAATCAGCCCCAGCATTTT

clone_size: NA
d_call: TRBD1
v_call: TRBV10-3
j_call: TRBJ1-1
cdr3_aa: CAISATGLNAEAFF
cdr3_nt: TGTGCCATCAGTGCGACAGGGCTCAACGCTGAAGCTTTCTTT

clone_size: few
d_call: NA
v_call: TRBV28
j_call: TRBJ2-6
cdr3_aa: CASSLIGANVLTF
cdr3_nt: TGTGCCAGCAGTTTAATTGGGGCCAACGTCCTGACTTTC

clone_size: few
d_call: NA
v_call: TRBV5-1
j_call: TRBJ1-1
cdr3_aa: CASSPRVGRRATEAFF
cdr3_nt: TGCGCCAGCAGCCCGAGGGTGGGGAGGCGAGCCACTGAAGCTTTCTTT

clone_size: few
d_call: TRBD2
v_call: TRBV12-3/TRBV12-4
j_call: TRBJ2-2
cdr3_aa: CASSLGEGATGELFF
cdr3_nt: TGTGCCAGCAGTTTGGGGGAGGGCGCCACCGGGGAGCTGTTTTTT

clone_size: many
d_call: NA
v_call: TRBV12-3/TRBV12-4
j_call: TRBJ2-3
cdr3_aa: CAITRWRGSTDTQYF
cdr3_nt: TGTGCCATCACCCGCTGGCGGGGAAGCACAGATACGCAGTATTTT

clone_size: NA
d_call: TRBD2
v_call: TRBV4-1
j_call: TRBJ2-3
cdr3_aa: CASSQVVFLAGTDTQYF
cdr3_nt: TGCGCCAGCAGCCAAGTAGTTTTCCTAGCGGGTACAGATACGCAGTATTTT

clone_size: NA
d_call: NA
v_call: TRBV6-2/TRBV6-3
j_call: TRBJ1-1
cdr3_aa: CARFMNTEAFF
cdr3_nt: TGTGCCAGATTCATGAACACTGAAGCTTTCTTT

clone_size: few
d_call: NA
v_call: TRBV20-1
j_call: TRBJ1-4
cdr3_aa: CSAPGPPEKLFF
cdr3_nt: TGCAGTGCACCGGGACCCCCGGAAAAACTGTTTTTT

clone_size: few
d_call: TRBD2
v_call: TRBV6-5
j_call: TRBJ2-2
cdr3_aa: CASSFSGGAGELFF
cdr3_nt: TGTGCCAGCAGTTTCTCCGGGGGGGCCGGGGAGCTGTTTTTT

clone_size: NA
d_call: TRBD2
v_call: TRBV6-6
j_call: TRBJ2-1
cdr3_aa: CASSLSPWTSDYNEQFF
cdr3_nt: TGTGCCAGCAGTTTATCCCCCTGGACTAGCGATTACAATGAGCAGTTCTTC

clone_size: NA
d_call: NA
v_call: TRBV15
j_call: TRBJ2-1
cdr3_aa: CATSRAPYNEQFF
cdr3_nt: TGTGCCACCAGCAGAGCGCCCTACAATGAGCAGTTCTTC

clone_size: NA
d_call: NA
v_call: TRBV21-1
j_call: TRBJ2-7
cdr3_aa: CASSMGAPYEQYF
cdr3_nt: TGTGCCAGCAGCATGGGGGCGCCTTATGAGCAGTACTTC

clone_size: many
d_call: TRBD1
v_call: TRBV6-1
j_call: TRBJ2-5
cdr3_aa: CASSGTGRETQYF
cdr3_nt: TGTGCCAGCAGTGGGACAGGGAGAGAGACCCAGTACTTC

clone_size: NA
d_call: TRBD1
v_call: TRBV9
j_call: TRBJ2-1
cdr3_aa: CASSFRDRGSYYNEQFF
cdr3_nt: TGTGCCAGCAGCTTCCGGGACAGGGGATCTTATTACAATGAGCAGTTCTTC

clone_size: NA
d_call: NA
v_call: TRBV5-5
j_call: TRBJ1-2
cdr3_aa: CASSSGSSNYGYTF
cdr3_nt: TGTGCCAGCAGCTCAGGATCCTCTAACTATGGCTACACCTTC

clone_size: many
d_call: TRBD2
v_call: TRBV28
j_call: TRBJ2-3
cdr3_aa: CASSGPGGRSTDTQYF
cdr3_nt: TGTGCCAGCAGTGGCCCTGGCGGGAGAAGCACAGATACGCAGTATTTT

clone_size: NA
d_call: NA
v_call: TRBV11-2
j_call: TRBJ2-1
cdr3_aa: CASSWIPGGVYNEQFF
cdr3_nt: TGTGCCAGCAGCTGGATCCCGGGCGGGGTCTACAATGAGCAGTTCTTC

clone_size: NA
d_call: NA
v_call: TRBV3-1
j_call: TRBJ2-7
cdr3_aa: CASSQGIEGEQYF
cdr3_nt: TGTGCCAGCAGCCAAGGAATCGAGGGGGAGCAGTACTTC

clone_size: NA
d_call: TRBD1
v_call: TRBV20-1
j_call: TRBJ2-7
cdr3_aa: CSARVRQGANYEQYF
cdr3_nt: TGCAGTGCTAGAGTTCGTCAGGGGGCGAATTACGAGCAGTACTTC

clone_size: NA
d_call: NA
v_call: TRBV7-9
j_call: TRBJ2-1
cdr3_aa: CASSPGVRYNEQFF
cdr3_nt: TGTGCCAGCAGCCCCGGGGTTAGGTACAATGAGCAGTTCTTC

clone_size: NA
d_call: TRBD2
v_call: TRBV2
j_call: TRBJ2-3
cdr3_aa: CASRFGTSGTDTQYF
cdr3_nt: TGTGCCAGCAGATTTGGGACTAGCGGCACAGATACGCAGTATTTT

clone_size: NA
d_call: TRBD1
v_call: TRBV20-1
j_call: TRBJ2-7
cdr3_aa: CSARKGAPYEQYF
cdr3_nt: TGCAGTGCTAGGAAGGGGGCGCCCTACGAGCAGTACTTC

clone_size: few
d_call: TRBD1
v_call: TRBV27
j_call: TRBJ1-4
cdr3_aa: CASSFDRVDEKLFF
cdr3_nt: TGTGCCAGCAGTTTCGACAGGGTGGATGAAAAACTGTTTTTT

clone_size: NA
d_call: NA
v_call: TRBV9
j_call: TRBJ2-5
cdr3_aa: CASSADSRETQYF
cdr3_nt: TGTGCCAGCAGCGCAGATAGCCGGGAGACCCAGTACTTC

clone_size: few
d_call: TRBD2
v_call: TRBV6-6
j_call: TRBJ2-3
cdr3_aa: CASSVREVDTQYF
cdr3_nt: TGTGCCAGCAGTGTGCGGGAGGTAGATACGCAGTATTTT

clone_size: once
d_call: NA
v_call: TRBV6-1
j_call: TRBJ2-7
cdr3_aa: CASSGTVSHYEQYF
cdr3_nt: TGTGCCAGCAGTGGGACAGTCTCCCACTACGAGCAGTACTTC

clone_size: NA
d_call: NA
v_call: TRBV6-1
j_call: TRBJ1-4
cdr3_aa: CASSRDRYEKLFF
cdr3_nt: TGTGCCAGCAGCCGCGACAGGTATGAAAAACTGTTTTTT

clone_size: few
d_call: NA
v_call: TRBV6-6
j_call: TRBJ1-2
cdr3_aa: CASSYGLGEDYGYTF
cdr3_nt: TGTGCCAGCAGCTACGGTCTGGGAGAGGACTATGGCTACACCTTC

clone_size: NA
d_call: NA
v_call: TRBV3-1
j_call: TRBJ2-5
cdr3_aa: CASSRAVEQYF
cdr3_nt: TGTGCCAGCAGCCGGGCGGTTGAGCAGTACTTC

clone_size: NA
d_call: TRBD2
v_call: TRBV19
j_call: TRBJ2-1
cdr3_aa: CASSMGTSGSTYNEQFF
cdr3_nt: TGTGCCAGTAGTATGGGGACTAGCGGGAGTACCTACAATGAGCAGTTCTTC

clone_size: NA
d_call: NA
v_call: TRBV20-1
j_call: TRBJ2-5
cdr3_aa: CSQRGAQETQYF
cdr3_nt: TGCAGTCAAAGGGGGGCCCAAGAGACCCAGTACTTC

clone_size: NA
d_call: NA
v_call: TRBV2
j_call: TRBJ2-1
cdr3_aa: CASSHLQETQFF
cdr3_nt: TGTGCCAGCAGCCATTTACAAGAGACCCAGTTCTTC

clone_size: few
d_call: NA
v_call: TRBV5-1
j_call: TRBJ1-2
cdr3_aa: CASSPDPTLLHGYTF
cdr3_nt: TGCGCCAGCAGCCCCGATCCAACCCTCCTTCATGGCTACACCTTC

clone_size: few
d_call: NA
v_call: TRBV20-1
j_call: TRBJ2-7
cdr3_aa: CSAGRTRGADEQYF
cdr3_nt: TGCAGTGCAGGTAGGACACGGGGTGCCGACGAGCAGTACTTC

clone_size: many
d_call: NA
v_call: TRBV10-3
j_call: TRBJ2-5
cdr3_aa: CAISMTSQETQYF
cdr3_nt: TGTGCCATCAGTATGACTAGTCAAGAGACCCAGTACTTC

clone_size: NA
d_call: NA
v_call: TRBV3-1
j_call: TRBJ1-1
cdr3_aa: CASSQGGIYRRHEAFF
cdr3_nt: TGTGCCAGCAGCCAAGGGGGAATCTACAGACGCCATGAAGCTTTCTTT

clone_size: NA
d_call: TRBD2
v_call: TRBV5-1
j_call: TRBJ2-3
cdr3_aa: CASSLSGGRTSTDTQYF
cdr3_nt: TGCGCCAGCAGCTTGAGCGGGGGGCGTACTAGCACAGATACGCAGTATTTT